This T cell receptor (beta chain) was sequenced during a study of T-cell reconstitution after alpha-beta-depleted transplantation in children. The germline V and J ends were trimmed by 1 base and 2 bases, with 9 bases remaining between them. The CDR3 spans 14 residues. The germline gives CDR1 SGHTA, CDR2 FQGNSA. Unique molecular identifiers were used in preparing the TCRbeta library. TCRdb itself ran the PCR reads through MiXCR, one entry per CDR3 protein. The sample has more than 60,000 distinct CDR3 sequences; about 7% are singletons. The table lists this clonotype with many counts. V and J are TRBV7-2 and TRBJ2-7, with D maybe TRBD1 (5 bases). This TCR came from a human donor who donated a stem cell graft to a child with acute lymphoblastic leukemia. This specimen consisted of PBMCs from the stem cell graft donor, obtained from the stem cell graft. DNA for the CDR3: TGTGCCAGCAGCTTAGGACAGTTGGCCTACGAGCAGTACTTC. Encoded protein: CASSLGQLAYEQYF.